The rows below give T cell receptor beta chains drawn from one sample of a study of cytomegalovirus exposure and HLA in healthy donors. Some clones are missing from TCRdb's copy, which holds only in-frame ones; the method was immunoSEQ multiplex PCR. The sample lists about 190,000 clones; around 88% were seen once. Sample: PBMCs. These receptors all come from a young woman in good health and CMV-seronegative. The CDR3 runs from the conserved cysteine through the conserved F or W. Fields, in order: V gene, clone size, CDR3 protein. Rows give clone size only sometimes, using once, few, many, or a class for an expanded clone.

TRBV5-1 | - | CASSSGTGDYEQYF
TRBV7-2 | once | CASSQGAGTGYF
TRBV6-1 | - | CAVGIGQGSTDTQYF
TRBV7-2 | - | CASSVDRGNQPQHF
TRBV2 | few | CASTGPGSNQPQHF
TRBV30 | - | CAWSVRAGGYNEQFF
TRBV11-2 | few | CASRSLQGGQFF
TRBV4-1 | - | CASSQTLLASGASEQFF
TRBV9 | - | CASSVGPANTEAFF
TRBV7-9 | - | CASSATGQESYGYTF
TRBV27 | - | CASSPLASGGASDTQYF
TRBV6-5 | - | CASSYRQLDEQFF
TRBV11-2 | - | CASSRSLAGDQETQYF
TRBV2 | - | CASSGEVVETQYF
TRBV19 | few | CASSMQGAWTGELFF
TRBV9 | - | CASSAGNRAGGYTF
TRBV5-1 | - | CASSSRRGRDTEAFF
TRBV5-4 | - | CASSHGTSGGYEQYF
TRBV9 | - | CASSVGRSSYEQYF
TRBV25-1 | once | CASSEPGGNYGYTF
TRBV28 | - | CASILQETQYF
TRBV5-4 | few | CASSLARGTGELFF
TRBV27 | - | CASSLAGTGIHEQYF
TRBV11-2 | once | CAQVASGSTDTQYF
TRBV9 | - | CASSREGGNKNIQYF
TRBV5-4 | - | CASSLELALNEQFF
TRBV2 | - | CASSSSGTSVNEQFF
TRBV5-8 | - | CASSTGNRGRETQYF
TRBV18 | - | CASSGQANTEAFF
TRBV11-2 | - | CASSLNGPGGTQYF
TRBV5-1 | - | CASSLFSAYSGANVLTF
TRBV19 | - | CASSINGYNEQFF
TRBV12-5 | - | CASGTTQGFRNYGYTF
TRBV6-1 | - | CASSEWRGLGYTF
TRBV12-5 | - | CASGLATGTGDTTEAFF
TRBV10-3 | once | CATGRRTATLGYGYTF
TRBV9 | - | CASSVGRSRQGRYTF
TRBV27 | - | CASSPRTAVRANEKLFF
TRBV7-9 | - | CASSLAARVYTEAFF
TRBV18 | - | CASSPTTGRTGELFF
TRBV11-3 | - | CASSLGGLAGMETQYF
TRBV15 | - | CATSRERGPTGVNTEAFF
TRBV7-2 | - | CASSPLRTGRRRGDEQYF